The text below deals with one TCR beta chain. Relative to the germline gene, one junction end is altered; a read error may explain this. Documented time point: patch test 1, 2 weeks after DPC sensitization. Indicated treatment: therapeutic diphenylcyclopropenone sensitization with weekly scalp DPC. Every patch test was put on after a blood sample was taken. Total RNA extraction was carried out from unfractionated whole blood. A single record per CDR3 protein comes from TCRdb applying MiXCR to the RACE reads. The data show about 120,000 distinct CDR3 sequences, approximately 13% seen once. This record belongs to a study of human T cells and chemical hapten exposure. Germline-derived CDR1 and CDR2 are MNHNS and SASEGT. This CDR3 is 14 amino acids long.

The clonotype originates from a man between 18 and 29 years old with alopecia areata. Some clones in this sample may be carry-over from other donors' samples. This chain joins TRBV6-1 and TRBJ1-1; perhaps TRBD1 as D (6 bases). Sequences were derived from whole blood, sampled in connection with sensitization to the hapten diphenylcyclopropenone (DPC). The CDR3 loop reads CASKPGHLNTEAFF. The CDR3 DNA reads TGTGCAAGCAAACCGGGACATCTGAACACTGAAGCTTTCTTT.